These 9 T cell receptor beta chains came from one sample sequenced in a study of cytomegalovirus exposure and HLA in healthy donors. It was with 60 Vbeta and 13 Jbeta primers that the PCR ran. Using immunoSEQ multiplex PCR, the repertoire was profiled, and TCRdb retains in-frame clones only, with some absent. The sample shows about 82,000 clones, around 77% of them seen only once. Sequencing was done on a sample of PBMCs. Every receptor here comes from a man aged 50 to 60 in good health and CMV-seronegative.

This sequence joins TRBV30 and TRBJ1-3; unclear D gene. Trimming cost V 4 bases and J 4 bases, with 5 bases left between them. Germline V gene lookup returns CDR1 GTSNPN and CDR2 SVGIG (reference sequence). The CDR3 contains 11 residues. The CDR3 DNA sequence: TGTGCCTGGAACTCAGGAAACACCATATATTTT. As protein: CAWNSGNTIYF. The full variable domain, in which reference TRBV30 and TRBJ1-3 provide the parts outside the CDR3, is SQTIHQWPATLVQPVGSPLSLECTVEGTSNPNLYWYRQAAGRGLQLLFYSVGIGQISSEVPQNLSASRPQDRQFILSSKKLLLSDSGFYLCAWNSGNTIYFGEGSWLTVV.

The chain links TRBV11-2 to TRBJ1-1; 7 bases agree with TRBD1. Germline CDR1 is SGHAT and CDR2 is FQNNGV. J was trimmed by 11 bases and V by 3 bases; bases with no gene match: 6. The CDR3 has 12 residues. CDR3 nucleotides: TGTGCCAGCAGCTTGGGGACAGTAATGGCTTTCTTT. Translating it yields CASSLGTVMAFF.

The J gene is TRBJ1-2, the V gene TRBV25-1; D may be TRBD1 (6 bases). Trimming pared 4 bases from V and 5 bases from J, leaving 11 bases between. CDR3 length: 13 residues. CDR1 is MGHDK, CDR2 SYGVNS, per germline. DNA for the CDR3: TGTGCCAGCAGTGGTACAGGGTTTTATGGCTACACCTTC. It specifies CASSGTGFYGYTF.

This clone has only a few counts. The V call is TRBV4-3, the J call TRBJ2-1, with 10 bases matching TRBD2. V trimming: 2 bases; J trimming: 7 bases; junction bases outside the gene matches: 5. The CDR3 totals 15 residues. Germline assignment: CDR1 LGHNA and CDR2 YSLEER. CDR3 loop: CASSQPSGGANEQFF. DNA of the CDR3: TGCGCCAGCAGCCAACCGAGCGGGGGGGCTAATGAGCAGTTCTTC.

This clone is categorized as medium-sized. J is TRBJ2-7 and V is TRBV6-1; the D gene is possibly TRBD2 (6 bases). Trimming left V 2 bases short and J 3 bases short, with 14 bases between. The CDR3 loop spans 15 amino acids. CDR1 is MNHNS, CDR2 SASEGT, per germline. CDR3 sequence reads: CASSEIGGTFYEQYF. CDR3 nucleotides: TGTGCCAGCAGTGAAATTGGGGGGACCTTCTACGAGCAGTACTTC.

The rearrangement links TRBV6-5 to TRBJ2-1; TRBD2 might be the D (6 bases). Germline CDR1 MNHEY, CDR2 SVGAGI. This CDR3 contains 16 residues. V was cut by 0 bases and J by 0 bases, with 9 bases left in between. CDR3 in amino acids: CASSYSQGGSYNEQFF. The CDR3 DNA reads as TGTGCCAGCAGTTACTCGCAGGGAGGCTCCTACAATGAGCAGTTCTTC.

Concerning this clone: At one end the junction does not follow the germline gene, possibly because of a read error. V gene TRBV7-9 combines with J gene TRBJ2-1, with D unresolved. Per the germline V gene, CDR1 is SEHNR and CDR2 is FQNEAQ (reference sequence). The CDR3 totals 12 residues. The CDR3 region is CSSSSHYNEQFF. The DNA for the CDR3 is TGTTCCAGCAGCTCCCACTACAATGAGCAGTTCTTC.

This clone was seen a few times. The V call is TRBV5-1, the J call TRBJ1-5; TRBD1 aligns across 7 bases. The germline V gene encodes CDR1 SGHRS and CDR2 YFSETQ. With V trimmed by 1 base and J by 5 bases, 0 bases remained unmatched. The CDR3 has 13 amino acids. This CDR3 reads CASSLTGDQPQHF. For the CDR3, the DNA is TGCGCCAGCAGCTTGACAGGGGATCAGCCCCAGCATTTT.

The genes are TRBV30 and TRBJ2-1; D is uncertain. Germline V gene sequence: CDR1 GTSNPN, CDR2 SVGIG (reference sequence). The V and J ends lost 4 bases and 12 bases respectively, with 16 bases between them. This CDR3 comprises 12 residues. This CDR3 is CAWTPYTSWQFF. The DNA for the CDR3 is TGTGCCTGGACCCCTTACACGTCTTGGCAGTTCTTC.